This T cell receptor (beta chain) was sequenced for a study of shared clonotypes between healthy human individuals. This clone was counted between two and nine times. Its cognate antigen is unknown. In the original analysis: Junction-only sequences produced by ImmunoSEQ had no quality scores, so filtering differed. The protocol was immunoSEQ multiplex PCR, while the TCRdb copy is restricted to in-frame clones and leaves out a portion. V and J calls and clone size are copied from that table; D and trimming were computed from the DNA. Of about 700,000 clones in the sample, around two thirds were seen once. Study-wide results and limits: Between a handful of donors, naive CD4 clonotypes were shared at a level of approximately 5%. Donors were few, which limited the genetic and exposure-history diversity represented.

Per the germline V gene, CDR1 is SGHVS and CDR2 is FNYEAQ. V lost 0 bases and J lost 0; bases outside the gene matches: 7. The CDR3 runs 17 residues. The sequencing sample was made of memory CD4+ T cells sorted from blood. Subset denoted: CD45RA-negative fraction. The receptor's source is a woman between 25 and 40 years old in good health. The chain has TRBV7-6 and TRBJ2-7; TRBD2 aligns across 8 bases. CDR3 amino acids: CASSLASGGRPSYEQYF. The CDR3 DNA sequence: TGTGCCAGCAGCTTAGCGTCTGGCGGGAGGCCCTCCTACGAGCAGTACTTC.